This passage covers 5 T cell receptor beta chains from one sample sequenced in a study of cytomegalovirus exposure and HLA in healthy donors. The repertoire was sequenced with immunoSEQ multiplex PCR; TCRdb's copy has only in-frame clones and lacks some. Of approximately 90,000 clones detected, approximately 93% appear once; the ten largest clones hold 1% to 1.4%. The sample was PBMCs. These receptors all stem from a woman in her twenties or thirties in good health and CMV-seropositive.

V usage is TRBV2 and J usage is TRBJ2-5, with 7 positions matching TRBD2. The ends lost 8 bases at V and 3 bases at J; junction bases unmatched: 6. Per the germline V gene, CDR1 is SNHLY and CDR2 is FYNNEI. This CDR3 is built from 13 residues. For the CDR3, the DNA is TGTGCCAGCGGGGGAGGGGTGGAAGAGACCCAGTACTTC. Translating gives CASGGGVEETQYF.

This clone was seen only once. The chain joins TRBV5-1 to TRBJ1-4; D is perhaps TRBD1 (6 bases). Germline CDR1 SGHRS, CDR2 YFSETQ. The length of the CDR3 is 16 residues. Trimming pared 5 bases from V and 0 bases from J, leaving 14 bases between. Written as DNA, the CDR3 is TGCGCCAGCAGAGCGGGGACAAGTGCAACTAATGAAAAACTGTTTTTT. Protein: CASRAGTSATNEKLFF. Supplemented by reference TRBV5-1 and TRBJ1-4, the full variable domain reads KAGVTQTPRYLIKTRGQQVTLSCSPISGHRSVSWYQQTPGQGLQFLFEYFSETQRNKGNFPGRFSGRQFSNSRSEMNVSTLELGDSALYLCASRAGTSATNEKLFFGSGTQLSVL.

V gene TRBV7-3 combines with J gene TRBJ2-1, with TRBD2 matching over 9 bases. Germline trimming cut 5 bases from V and 5 bases from J; bases unmatched to any gene: 7. Germline V lookup: CDR1 SGHTA, CDR2 FQGTGA. The CDR3 contains 15 residues. CDR3 region: CASSPTSGWDNEQFF. The CDR3, as DNA: TGTGCCAGCAGCCCAACTAGCGGGTGGGACAATGAGCAGTTCTTC.

This chain joins TRBV7-9 and TRBJ2-3; TRBD2 matches at 8 bases. Germline V gene lookup returns CDR1 SEHNR and CDR2 FQNEAQ (reference sequence). V lost 3 bases to trimming and J lost 1 base; unmatched junction nucleotides: 0. This CDR3 spans 14 amino acids. The CDR3 loop is CASSLTSGTDTQYF. The CDR3 region has the DNA TGTGCCAGCAGCTTGACTAGCGGCACAGATACGCAGTATTTT.

The chain carries TRBV10-3 and TRBJ1-5; D gene ambiguous. Trimming pared 0 bases from V and 2 bases from J, leaving 5 bases between. Germline assignment: CDR1 ENHRY and CDR2 SYGVKD. The length of the CDR3 is 14 residues. The CDR3 loop reads CAISESRGNQPQHF. Written as DNA, the CDR3 is TGTGCCATCAGTGAGTCGAGGGGCAATCAGCCCCAGCATTTT.